Each of the 21 T cell receptor beta chains below was sequenced from the same sample in a study of T cells expressing NK-cell markers (dated by TCRdb to 2019 to 2021). Receptor libraries were prepared by 5' RACE. The sequencer was an Illumina HiSeq 2000. Through TCRdb reprocessing, the reads give one entry per CDR3 protein sequence; DNA is omitted. This sample's table carries some 110,000 distinct CDR3 sequences. Together, the top ten hold under 20% of the sample. Sequences were obtained from blood T cells: a sorted CD56 or NKG2C T cell subset, CD4+ or CD8+ T cells, or bulk PBMC T cells (not recorded which). The receptors were sampled from a woman aged 18 to 69 in good health.

CDR3 in amino acids: CANRDLGGYTF. The chain has TRBV2 and TRBJ1-2. Germline V gives CDR1 SNHLY, CDR2 FYNNEI. The CDR3 contains 11 residues. The full variable domain, completed using reference TRBV2 and TRBJ1-2, is EPEVTQTPSHQVTQMGQEVILRCVPISNHLYFYWYRQILGQKVEFLVSFYNNEISEKSEIFDDQFSVERPDGSNFTLKIRSTKLEDSAMYFCANRDLGGYTFGSGTRLTVV.

V and J are TRBV4-3 and TRBJ2-3. Germline V gives CDR1 LGHNA, CDR2 YSLEER. This CDR3 is 13 amino acids long. The chain's CDR3 is CASSQDLYGTQYF.

The chain carries TRBV12-3 or TRBV12-4 and TRBJ1-1; as DNA is missing, the TRBD1 call by TCRdb cannot be tested. CDR3 size: 14 residues. The CDR3 sequence is CASSSTGLGTEAFF.

This chain connects TRBV6-4 to TRBJ2-1; the D gene TCRdb calls, TRBD1, cannot be checked with no DNA. The CDR3 extends over 14 amino acids. Germline loops: CDR1 MRHNA, CDR2 SNTAGT. Here the CDR3 reads CASSRDPGHNEQFF.

The rearrangement uses TRBV28 and TRBJ2-7. CDR3 length: 12 amino acids. In germline, CDR1 is MDHEN, CDR2 SYDVKM. This CDR3 is CASSFDLNEQYF.

The chain carries TRBV3-1 and TRBJ2-5; TCRdb reports TRBD1, a call that lacks DNA to check it against. The germline V gene has CDR1 LGHDT and CDR2 YNNKEL (reference sequence). This CDR3 contains 16 residues. The CDR3 is CASSLMSGADQETQYF.

This sequence joins TRBV2 and TRBJ2-5; there is no DNA to check the TCRdb D call of TRBD2. The CDR3 extends over 17 amino acids. Germline CDR1 reads SNHLY; CDR2 reads FYNNEI. CDR3 amino acids: CASRGLAGRLHQETQYF.

The chain combines TRBV12-3 or TRBV12-4 with TRBJ1-2; TCRdb indicates TRBD1, and absent DNA this call remains unverified. CDR3 length equals 13 residues. The CDR3 reads CASSYAGEWGYTF.

The chain links TRBV5-6 to TRBJ1-5; the D call from TCRdb, TRBD1, cannot be confirmed without DNA. The CDR3 sequence is 14 residues long. Germline CDR1 and CDR2: SGHDT and YYEEEE. This CDR3 is CASSLSTDGQPQHF.

The chain combines TRBV5-5 with TRBJ2-3; TCRdb calls TRBD2, which cannot be checked without DNA. CDR1 is SGHKS, CDR2 YYEKEE, per germline (reference sequence). This CDR3 is built from 13 residues. CDR3 protein: CASSPRERDTQYF.

This rearrangement joins TRBV4-3 to TRBJ2-3; the D gene TCRdb calls, TRBD2, cannot be checked with no DNA. CDR1 LGHNA and CDR2 YSLEER come from the germline V gene. The CDR3 spans 18 residues. This chain's CDR3 is CASSQDGERGETTDTQYF.

The rearrangement joins TRBV14 to TRBJ2-7. Germline V gene data show CDR1 as SGHDN and CDR2 as FVKESK. The CDR3 has 13 amino acids. CDR3: CASSQLSSYEQYF.

V is TRBV5-6 and J is TRBJ1-6; TCRdb reports TRBD1, a call that lacks DNA to check it against. The length of the CDR3 is 14 residues. The germline V gene has CDR1 SGHDT and CDR2 YYEEEE. The CDR3 loop reads CASSSRDGNSPLHF.

The chain uses TRBV7-9 and TRBJ2-3. CDR1 is SEHNR and CDR2 is FQNEAQ in the germline V gene (reference sequence). The CDR3 spans 12 residues. The CDR3: CASSLVADTQYF.

The CDR3 loop reads CSVRTAGQGNTGELFF. The rearrangement joins TRBV20-1 to TRBJ2-2; the D gene TCRdb calls, TRBD1, cannot be checked with no DNA. CDR1 is DFQATT, CDR2 SNEGSKA, per germline (reference sequence). The CDR3 totals 16 residues.

The chain recombines TRBV5-6 with TRBJ2-2; TCRdb's D call, TRBD1, is unchecked because there is no DNA. The CDR3 length is 14 residues. Germline assignment: CDR1 SGHDT and CDR2 YYEEEE. CDR3 region: CASTPTQGAGELFF.

This sequence joins TRBV9 and TRBJ2-3; TCRdb calls TRBD2, which cannot be checked without DNA. This CDR3 contains 15 residues. Germline CDR1 is SGDLS and CDR2 is YYNGEE. CDR3 protein: CASSRGGGAEDTQYF. The entire variable domain, with the rest obtained from reference TRBV9 and TRBJ2-3, is as follows: DSGVTQTPKHLITATGQRVTLRCSPRSGDLSVYWYQQSLDQGLQFLIQYYNGEERAKGNILERFSAQQFPDLHSELNLSSLELGDSALYFCASSRGGGAEDTQYFGPGTRLTVL.

J is TRBJ2-7 and V is TRBV7-6; without DNA, the TCRdb call of TRBD2 cannot be checked. The germline V gene encodes CDR1 SGHVS and CDR2 FNYEAQ. The CDR3 covers 14 residues. CDR3 sequence: CASSLLAESYEQYF.

The rearrangement links TRBV9 to TRBJ1-5; TCRdb's D call, TRBD1, is unchecked because there is no DNA. The CDR3 spans 13 residues. Germline V lookup: CDR1 SGDLS, CDR2 YYNGEE. CDR3 sequence: CASSTRVNQPQHF. Filled out from reference TRBV9 and TRBJ1-5, the complete variable domain reads DSGVTQTPKHLITATGQRVTLRCSPRSGDLSVYWYQQSLDQGLQFLIQYYNGEERAKGNILERFSAQQFPDLHSELNLSSLELGDSALYFCASSTRVNQPQHFGDGTRLSIL.

The CDR3 protein is CASSLEDNYNEQFF. The V gene is TRBV5-1, the J gene TRBJ2-1. CDR3 length: 14 residues. Per germline, CDR1 SGHRS and CDR2 YFSETQ.

The chain couples TRBV5-4 to TRBJ2-7; TCRdb calls TRBD1, which cannot be checked without DNA. Germline CDR1 and CDR2: SGHNT and YYREEE (reference sequence). This CDR3 has 15 residues. The CDR3 sequence: CASSPGDRETYEQYF.